One and the same sample provided the 25 T cell receptor beta chains below, sequenced in a study of blood T cell repertoires in COVID-19. This table comes from immunoSEQ multiplex PCR, and its TCRdb copy is limited to in-frame clones, with some not included. The repertoire consists of fewer than 250,000 clones, with 80% to 90% occurring once and the leading ten covering about 4%. The sample comprised PBMCs or T cells enriched from blood (not recorded which). Source of these receptors: a woman in her twenties or thirties who had been exposed to COVID-19.

This chain uses TRBV7-9 with TRBJ1-2; D gene ambiguous. In germline, CDR1 is SEHNR, CDR2 FQNEAQ (reference sequence). V was pared by 7 bases and J by 4 bases, with 16 bases between. This CDR3 is 14 amino acids long. The CDR3 is CASTPNRTTYGYTF. The CDR3, as DNA: TGTGCCAGCACCCCCAACCGAACTACCTATGGCTACACCTTC.

The chain links TRBV3-1 (or the pseudogene TRBV3-2) to TRBJ2-6, with 7 nucleotides matching TRBD2. The CDR3 has 16 residues. V dropped 4 bases and J dropped 0; count of bases not matched to a gene: 3. CDR1 and CDR2 (germline): LGHDT, YNNKEL (reference sequence). The CDR3 spells CASSRRESSGANVLTF. DNA for the CDR3: TGTGCCAGCAGCCGGCGGGAGAGCTCTGGGGCCAACGTCCTGACTTTC.

This clone was counted a single time. The chain recombines TRBV11-2 with TRBJ2-7; TRBD2 might be the D (7 bases). Germline V gene sequence: CDR1 SGHAT, CDR2 FQNNGV. V lost 4 bases, J lost 1 base, and 17 bases lay in between. CDR3 size: 16 residues. The CDR3 DNA sequence: TGTGCCAGCAGCTGGGAGGGGGGGGCGCCTTCCTACGAGCAGTACTTC. It encodes CASSWEGGAPSYEQYF.

V gene TRBV5-1 combines with J gene TRBJ1-1; TRBD1 might be the D (5 bases). Germline CDR1 SGHRS, CDR2 YFSETQ. There are 14 residues in the CDR3. The V end was cut by 1 base, the J end by 0 bases, with 7 bases between. In DNA form, the CDR3 reads TGCGCCAGCAGCTTGTCGGGGGTGAACACTGAAGCTTTCTTT. Amino acids: CASSLSGVNTEAFF.

The chain recombines TRBV29-1 with TRBJ1-1, with D possibly matching TRBD1 (6 bases). Germline V gene sequence: CDR1 SQVTM, CDR2 ANQGSEA. This CDR3 region has 14 residues. CDR3 residues: CSIAARGMNTEAFF. The CDR3 DNA sequence: TGCAGTATTGCGGCCAGGGGCATGAACACTGAAGCTTTCTTT.

CDR3: CASTQGTSGLSYNEQFF. The DNA for the CDR3 is TGTGCCAGCACCCAAGGGACTAGCGGACTTTCCTACAATGAGCAGTTCTTC. V usage is TRBV11-2 and J usage is TRBJ2-1; the match to TRBD2 covers 11 bases. The CDR3 spans 17 residues. Germline-derived CDR1 and CDR2 are SGHAT and FQNNGV. Trimming took 7 bases from V and 1 from J; bases not matched to a gene: 9.

This chain uses TRBV6-5 with TRBJ1-5; maybe TRBD1 (5 bases). This CDR3 has 14 amino acids. V was cut by 7 bases and J by 0 bases, with 10 bases left in between. Germline V CDR1 and CDR2: MNHEY, SVGAGI. CDR3 region: CASTIDSSNQPQHF. CDR3 in DNA: TGTGCCAGCACGATTGACAGTAGCAATCAGCCCCAGCATTTT.

The chain is built from TRBV7-8 and TRBJ2-7; 7 bases align to TRBD2. Germline V gives CDR1 SGHVS, CDR2 FQNEAQ. With V trimmed by 8 bases and J by 2 bases, 12 bases remained unmatched. This CDR3 has 15 residues. The CDR3 sequence is CASQPLRAGAYEQYF. Here the CDR3 DNA reads TGTGCCAGCCAACCGCTTAGGGCGGGAGCCTACGAGCAGTACTTC.

This clone was counted once. The chain is built from TRBV23-1 and TRBJ1-2; a weak D match, TRBD1 (6 bases). TRBV23-1 is given ORF status, its function remaining uncertain. The CDR3 is made up of 15 amino acids. Trimming removed 2 bases from V and 4 bases from J, with 14 bases in between. In DNA form, the CDR3 reads TGCGCCAGCAGTCAAGCCGGGACACACTTCTATGGCTACACCTTC. Encoded protein: CASSQAGTHFYGYTF.

The chain recombines TRBV6-5 with TRBJ1-2; D is possibly TRBD1 (5 bases). This CDR3 contains 13 residues. Germline V gene lookup returns CDR1 MNHEY and CDR2 SVGAGI. The germline V and J ends were trimmed by 0 bases and 8 bases, with 10 bases remaining between them. CDR3 protein: CASSYSGPEGYTF. The CDR3 region has the DNA TGTGCCAGCAGTTACTCGGGGCCCGAAGGCTACACCTTC.

CDR3 nucleotide sequence: TGCGCCAGCAGCTTGGATGGTGGTGGCGGGAGGACCTACGAGCAGTACTTC. Translating it yields CASSLDGGGGRTYEQYF. The chain uses TRBV5-1 and TRBJ2-7; 8 bases agree with TRBD2. V lost 0 bases, J lost 2 bases, and 10 bases stayed unmatched. Germline values: CDR1 SGHRS, CDR2 YFSETQ. The CDR3 sequence is 17 residues long.

The CDR3 loop is CASSQASSGANEQFF. The CDR3 nucleotides read TGTGCCAGCAGCCAAGCGTCTAGCGGGGCCAATGAGCAGTTCTTC. The chain carries TRBV3-1 (or the pseudogene TRBV3-2) and TRBJ2-1; 9 bases map to TRBD2. The CDR3 length is 15 residues. The germline CDR1 and CDR2 sequences are LGHDT and YNNKEL (reference sequence). With 1 base clipped from V and 6 bases from J, the junction kept 4 bases outside the gene matches.

The rearrangement joins TRBV14 to TRBJ2-5; D remains ambiguous. Trimming pared 1 base from V and 4 bases from J, leaving 13 bases between. The CDR3 contains 15 residues. Germline-derived CDR1 and CDR2 are SGHDN and FVKESK. Written as DNA, the CDR3 is TGTGCCAGCAGCCAAGGATGGTCCCGGTTAGAGACCCAGTACTTC. Translation: CASSQGWSRLETQYF.

The rearrangement uses TRBV28 and TRBJ2-7; possibly TRBD2 for D (5 bases). This CDR3 has 15 residues. Germline V CDR1 and CDR2: MDHEN, SYDVKM. Trimming took 3 bases from V and 3 from J, leaving 15 bases between them. CDR3 in DNA: TGTGCCAGCAGTTTTGGTTACGAGGGCAACTACGAGCAGTACTTC. Amino acids: CASSFGYEGNYEQYF.

This rearrangement joins TRBV5-1 to TRBJ2-1, with 9 bases lining up with TRBD2. This CDR3 is 17 amino acids long. Germline V gives CDR1 SGHRS, CDR2 YFSETQ. V shed 3 bases, J shed 4 bases, and the junction held 11 bases outside the gene matches. The CDR3 spells CASSSRGAGGHYNEQFF. CDR3 DNA sequence: TGCGCCAGCAGCTCCCGGGGAGCGGGAGGCCATTACAATGAGCAGTTCTTC.

The chain employs TRBV11-2 and TRBJ2-1; perhaps TRBD2 as D (5 bases). This CDR3 has 15 residues. V was pared by 6 bases and J by 8 bases, with 20 bases between. The germline V gene has CDR1 SGHAT and CDR2 FQNNGV. The CDR3 DNA sequence: TGTGCCAGCAGTGTCGACGGGGTTTTAGGAGATGAGCAGTTCTTC. It specifies CASSVDGVLGDEQFF.

The chain is built from TRBV28 and TRBJ2-2; D not resolved. Looked up from germline, CDR1 is MDHEN and CDR2 is SYDVKM. This CDR3 has 13 residues. Trimming stripped 1 base from V and 6 bases from J, with 6 bases between. The CDR3 region is CASSLSVSGELFF. CDR3 coding DNA: TGTGCCAGCAGTTTATCGGTTTCCGGGGAGCTGTTTTTT.

This chain uses TRBV6-1 with TRBJ1-2, with TRBD1 matching 8 bases. Germline V lookup: CDR1 MNHNS, CDR2 SASEGT. This CDR3 spans 19 amino acids. Trimming took 6 bases from V and 3 from J; bases not matched to a gene: 21. The CDR3: CASRESPVIRTGNDYGYTF. DNA for the CDR3: TGTGCCAGCAGGGAATCCCCCGTGATTAGGACAGGGAATGACTATGGCTACACCTTC.

The J gene is TRBJ2-7, the V gene TRBV28; 10 bases match TRBD1. Germline V lookup: CDR1 MDHEN, CDR2 SYDVKM. This CDR3 has 16 amino acids. Unmatched junction bases numbered 11, after V lost 5 bases and J lost 4 bases. CDR3 DNA sequence: TGTGCCAGCAGTGCCCCGGGACAGGGGTCTCCGTACGAGCAGTACTTC. Its translation: CASSAPGQGSPYEQYF.

This chain uses TRBV2 with TRBJ2-1, with D possibly matching TRBD1 (6 bases). Germline assignment: CDR1 SNHLY and CDR2 FYNNEI. This CDR3 is 15 amino acids long. The germline V and J ends were trimmed by 2 bases and 1 base, with 9 bases remaining between them. The CDR3 loop is CASSESQGSYNEQFF. The CDR3 nucleotides read TGTGCCAGCAGTGAATCACAGGGTTCCTACAATGAGCAGTTCTTC.

The chain uses TRBV27 and TRBJ1-1; D unclear. Germline V lookup: CDR1 MNHEY, CDR2 SMNVEV (reference sequence). V was cut by 4 bases and J by 4 bases, with 7 bases left in between. There are 12 residues in the CDR3. In DNA form, the CDR3 reads TGTGCCAGCAGTTCCGGTCGCACTGAAGCTTTCTTT. It encodes CASSSGRTEAFF.

In its sample, this clone was seen once. This chain connects TRBV5-1 to TRBJ1-1, with D perhaps matching TRBD1 (5 bases). Trimming stripped 3 bases from V and 6 bases from J, with 15 bases between. Per germline, CDR1 SGHRS and CDR2 YFSETQ. This CDR3 is 14 amino acids long. The CDR3 bases are TGCGCCAGCAGCTCCCCGGGGGTCATTTCTGAAGCTTTCTTT. It encodes CASSSPGVISEAFF.

The gene calls are TRBV3-1 (or the pseudogene TRBV3-2) and TRBJ1-2; 9 bases agree with TRBD1. This CDR3 is 17 amino acids long. Germline CDR1 and CDR2: LGHDT and YNNKEL (reference sequence). Germline trimming cut 2 bases from V and 2 bases from J; bases unmatched to any gene: 9. This chain's CDR3 is CASSQNYRGRTNYGYTF. In DNA, the CDR3 is TGTGCCAGCAGCCAAAATTACAGGGGGCGTACCAACTATGGCTACACCTTC.

The chain links TRBV6-1 to TRBJ2-3; 7 bases agree with TRBD1. This CDR3 region has 16 residues. Germline V CDR1 and CDR2: MNHNS, SASEGT. V was pared by 3 bases and J by 2 bases, with 8 bases of the junction left unmatched. For the CDR3, the DNA is TGTGCCAGCAGTGATACGGCAGGGGGTCCCACAGATACGCAGTATTTT. This translates into CASSDTAGGPTDTQYF.

The chain carries TRBV10-3 and TRBJ2-7; TRBD1 matches 8 bases. The J segment lost 2 bases and the V segment lost 10 bases, leaving 7 bases of the junction unmatched. The V gene's germline CDR1 is ENHRY and CDR2 SYGVKD. The CDR3 is 13 amino acids. The CDR3 nucleotides read TGTGCCACAATACAGGGGGAAACCTACGAGCAGTACTTC. It is translated as CATIQGETYEQYF.